In this sample, the clone carrying this T cell receptor beta chain turned up a few times. What it binds is not known. The germline V and J ends were trimmed by 0 bases and 14 bases, with 17 bases remaining between them. Germline CDR1 reads LNHNV; CDR2 reads YYDKDF (reference sequence). The CDR3 covers 14 residues. Ahead of thyroid surgery, no patient had received treatment of any kind. The data were taken from a study of metastatic and nonmetastatic thyroid tumors. Study-wide findings and caveats: For both blood and tumor, malignant thyroid tumors reportedly showed significantly higher TCR beta diversity than benign nodules did.

Per the original data handling: A papillary thyroid cancer distant-metastasis classifier was built from CDR3 differences across clinicopathological groups. Using MiXCR, TCRdb re-called clones from the PCR reads. TCRdb assigned the V and J calls; the authors' analysis was not used. The table shows about 92,000 clones, with just under 15% occurring only once. Sequencing was carried out using blood. This chain uses TRBV15 with TRBJ2-1; tentative D call: TRBD1 (5 bases). This TCR was recovered from a female donor with papillary thyroid cancer or a benign thyroid nodule (not recorded which). Some clones in this sample may be carry-over from other donors' samples. The CDR3 coding sequence is TGTGCCACCAGCAGAGATCCAGGGTGGAATAAGAAGTTCTTC. As protein: CATSRDPGWNKKFF.